These T cell receptor beta chains were read from a single sample in a study of shared clonotypes between healthy human individuals. The assay was immunoSEQ multiplex PCR, and TCRdb's table has in-frame clones only and misses some. In the table there are about 2 million clones, less than 95% of which are singletons. Material: naive CD8+ T cells sorted from blood. The receptors shown here come from a man aged 18 to 35 in good health. Both conserved end residues are part of each CDR3. The order of the fields is D gene, J gene, clone size, V gene, CDR3 protein, CDR3 DNA. D genes are given only for firm matches. The size of a clone is reported for some rows only, either as once, few or many, or as a class for expanded clones.

D: .
J: TRBJ1-5
size: once
V: TRBV6-5
CDR3: CASSRTDQDQPQHF
DNA: TGTGCCAGCAGCCGGACGGACCAAGATCAGCCCCAGCATTTT

D: .
J: TRBJ2-7
size: few
V: TRBV28
CDR3: CASSSGIYEQYF
DNA: TGTGCCAGCAGTTCAGGGATCTACGAGCAGTACTTC

D: .
J: TRBJ2-3
size: .
V: TRBV5-6
CDR3: CASSLAGTYSTDTQYF
DNA: TGTGCCAGCAGCTTGGCCGGGACATACAGCACAGATACGCAGTATTTT

D: .
J: TRBJ2-1
size: .
V: TRBV28
CDR3: CASSLFQGSYNEQFF
DNA: TGTGCCAGCAGTTTATTCCAGGGTTCCTACAATGAGCAGTTCTTC

D: .
J: TRBJ1-5
size: .
V: TRBV19
CDR3: CASSIGRAGQPQHF
DNA: TGTGCCAGTAGTATTGGCCGGGCTGGCCAGCCCCAGCATTTT

D: .
J: TRBJ2-7
size: .
V: TRBV5-1
CDR3: CASSPGRTYEQYF
DNA: TGCGCCAGCAGCCCTGGACGGACCTACGAGCAGTACTTC

D: .
J: TRBJ1-1
size: .
V: TRBV6-5
CDR3: CASRSRGGAEAFF
DNA: TGTGCCAGCAGGTCAAGGGGGGGGGCTGAAGCTTTCTTT

D: TRBD2
J: TRBJ2-7
size: .
V: TRBV7-8
CDR3: CASSFTSGYTDTEQYF
DNA: TGTGCCAGCAGCTTCACTAGCGGATATACGGATACCGAGCAGTACTTC

D: .
J: TRBJ2-5
size: .
V: TRBV6-6
CDR3: CASSYGGGIQETQYF
DNA: TGTGCCAGCAGTTACGGGGGGGGCATCCAAGAGACCCAGTACTTC

D: .
J: TRBJ2-1
size: once
V: TRBV6-5
CDR3: CASSNWDHNEQFF
DNA: TGTGCCAGCAGCAACTGGGACCACAATGAGCAGTTCTTC

D: .
J: TRBJ2-2
size: .
V: TRBV7-9
CDR3: CASSLMVGPQVVTGELFF
DNA: TGTGCCAGCAGCTTGATGGTCGGTCCCCAAGTGGTCACCGGGGAGCTGTTTTTT

D: TRBD1
J: TRBJ2-1
size: once
V: TRBV10-3
CDR3: CAISPGQGFYNEQFF
DNA: TGTGCCATCAGCCCGGGACAGGGGTTCTACAATGAGCAGTTCTTC

D: TRBD1
J: TRBJ2-1
size: .
V: TRBV14
CDR3: CASSQESWAGGYNEQFF
DNA: TGTGCCAGCAGCCAAGAAAGTTGGGCAGGGGGCTACAATGAGCAGTTCTTC

D: TRBD1
J: TRBJ2-7
size: .
V: TRBV7-2
CDR3: CASSWTGTGVYEQYF
DNA: TGTGCCAGCAGCTGGACCGGGACAGGTGTCTACGAGCAGTACTTC

D: .
J: TRBJ1-1
size: .
V: TRBV4-1
CDR3: CASSLTSGRDTEAFF
DNA: TGCGCCAGCAGCCTAACTTCGGGGCGGGACACTGAAGCTTTCTTT

D: TRBD1
J: TRBJ2-7
size: .
V: TRBV6-6
CDR3: CASSSTDRVDEQYF
DNA: TGTGCCAGCAGTTCTACGGACAGGGTAGACGAGCAGTACTTC

D: .
J: TRBJ2-4
size: .
V: TRBV25-1
CDR3: CASSVAGDIQYF
DNA: TGTGCCAGCAGTGTGGCCGGGGACATTCAGTACTTC

D: .
J: TRBJ2-6
size: .
V: TRBV7-8
CDR3: CASSSRSSGANVLTF
DNA: TGTGCCAGCAGCTCCAGGAGCTCTGGGGCCAACGTCCTGACTTTC

D: .
J: TRBJ1-1
size: .
V: TRBV30
CDR3: CAWDSAKAEAFF
DNA: TGTGCCTGGGACAGTGCGAAAGCTGAAGCTTTCTTT

D: .
J: TRBJ1-5
size: .
V: TRBV5-1
CDR3: CASSLDPRGNNQPQHF
DNA: TGCGCCAGCAGCTTGGATCCTCGCGGGAACAATCAGCCCCAGCATTTT